This TCR beta chain was recovered during a study of T cell responses to AZD1222 COVID-19 vaccine. There are 14 residues in the CDR3. Trimming took 6 bases from V and 0 from J, leaving 9 bases between them. CDR1 and CDR2 from the germline V gene are MDHEN and SYDVKM. This table comes from immunoSEQ multiplex PCR, and its TCRdb copy is limited to in-frame clones, with some not included. The table shows about 190,000 clones, with 87% occurring only once. This material consisted of peripheral blood, taken on day 0 of MenACWY control vaccination. This receptor was obtained from an adult in good health. The chain is built from TRBV28 and TRBJ1-5; possibly TRBD1 for D (5 bases). CDR3 residues: CASRRTGSNQPQHF. The CDR3 DNA is TGTGCCAGCAGGCGTACAGGTAGCAATCAGCCCCAGCATTTT.